Below are 16 T cell receptor beta chains sequenced from a single sample in a study of cytomegalovirus exposure and HLA in healthy donors. PCR amplification relied on 60 Vbeta primers (plus 13 Jbeta primers). The table came from immunoSEQ multiplex PCR; TCRdb's copy has only in-frame clones and leaves some out. The data show 140,000 to 150,000 clones, more than 8% seen once. The sequencing sample was made of PBMCs. The receptors derive from a man aged 45-65 years in good health and CMV-seronegative.

The sample holds a few counts of this clone. The V gene is TRBV2, the J gene TRBJ1-4; D remains unclear. Trimming shortened V by 3 bases and J by 8 bases, and 13 bases separated the two germline ends. The CDR3 length is 14 residues. The V gene's germline CDR1 is SNHLY and CDR2 FYNNEI. The CDR3 loop is CASSEGRLGEKLFF. The CDR3 DNA sequence: TGTGCCAGCAGTGAGGGGAGGCTAGGGGAAAAACTGTTTTTT.

This chain links TRBV27 with TRBJ2-7, with TRBD1 identical over 8 bases. V lost 6 bases to trimming and J lost 1 base; unmatched junction nucleotides: 8. This CDR3 spans 15 amino acids. Per the germline V gene, CDR1 is MNHEY and CDR2 is SMNVEV (reference sequence). The CDR3 loop reads CASRPDRDNSYEQYF. The CDR3 DNA reads as TGTGCCAGCAGACCGGACAGGGATAATTCCTACGAGCAGTACTTC.

This sequence joins TRBV6-5 and TRBJ2-7; the D is unclear. Germline CDR1 reads MNHEY; CDR2 reads SVGAGI. With 7 bases removed from V and 2 bases from J, the gap between germline ends came to 9 bases. The CDR3 contains 12 residues. This CDR3 is CASIDTTYEQYF. The CDR3 region has the DNA TGTGCCAGCATCGACACCACCTACGAGCAGTACTTC.

The J gene is TRBJ1-5, the V gene TRBV30; a possible D gene is TRBD1 (6 bases). Germline-derived CDR1 and CDR2 are GTSNPN and SVGIG (reference sequence). The V end lost 8 bases, the J end lost 0 bases, and 8 bases lay between the germline ends. The CDR3 extends over 12 amino acids. CDR3 protein: CAQGGSNQPQHF. The CDR3, as DNA: TGTGCCCAAGGGGGTAGCAATCAGCCCCAGCATTTT.

The chain links TRBV11-3 to TRBJ2-3, with 7 bases that match TRBD1. This CDR3 region has 14 residues. CDR1 is SGHNT, CDR2 YENEEA, per germline. Trimming cost V 4 bases and J 4 bases; bases outside gene matches: 5. The CDR3 spells CASSSYQGADTQYF. CDR3 in DNA: TGTGCCAGCAGCTCCTACCAGGGGGCAGATACGCAGTATTTT.

This clone was observed a handful of times. V and J are TRBV5-1 and TRBJ2-3, with TRBD1 identical over 8 bases. V trimming: 3 bases; J trimming: 2 bases; junction bases outside the gene matches: 14. This CDR3 region has 18 residues. Germline V gene data show CDR1 as SGHRS and CDR2 as YFSETQ. This CDR3 reads CASSSTGALTIFTDTQYF. Written as DNA, the CDR3 is TGCGCCAGCAGCTCGACAGGGGCGCTGACCATTTTCACAGATACGCAGTATTTT.

There are a few counts of this clone. This rearrangement joins TRBV28 to TRBJ2-7, with D perhaps TRBD1 (5 bases). Trimming left V 7 bases short and J 3 bases short, with 10 bases between. The CDR3 spans 12 residues. Per the germline V gene, CDR1 is MDHEN and CDR2 is SYDVKM. In DNA form, the CDR3 reads TGTGCCAGCACAGGGTTAGTCTACGAGCAGTACTTC. This sequence encodes CASTGLVYEQYF. The whole variable domain, filled in from reference TRBV28 and TRBJ2-7, reads DVKVTQSSRYLVKRTGEKVFLECVQDMDHENMFWYRQDPGLGLRLIYFSYDVKMKEKGDIPEGYSVSREKKERFSLILESASTNQTSMYLCASTGLVYEQYFGPGTRLTVT.

This clone was counted a few times. The chain employs TRBV19 and TRBJ1-4; D remains unclear. CDR1 and CDR2 from the germline V gene are LNHDA and SQIVND (reference sequence). The CDR3 extends over 15 amino acids. The V end lost 1 base, the J end lost 0 bases, and 6 bases lay between the germline ends. The CDR3 coding sequence is TGTGCCAGTAGTATAGCCCCATCAACTAATGAAAAACTGTTTTTT. Amino acid sequence: CASSIAPSTNEKLFF.

The chain couples TRBV9 to TRBJ1-5; a weak D match, TRBD1 (5 bases). Trimming pared 6 bases from V and 7 bases from J, leaving 20 bases between. In germline, CDR1 is SGDLS, CDR2 YYNGEE. The CDR3 is 15 amino acids. The CDR3 loop is CASNTQGLEGQPQHF. Here the CDR3 DNA reads TGTGCCAGCAACACCCAGGGTTTGGAGGGCCAGCCCCAGCATTTT.

This clone was counted a few times. The chain couples TRBV5-6 to TRBJ1-5; D remains ambiguous. The CDR3 has 13 amino acids. V was trimmed by 3 bases and J by 6 bases, leaving 10 bases between them. The germline gives CDR1 SGHDT, CDR2 YYEEEE. The CDR3 loop is CASSSWQRQPQHF. Here the CDR3 DNA reads TGTGCCAGCAGCTCGTGGCAGCGTCAGCCCCAGCATTTT.

V and J are TRBV6-6 and TRBJ2-3; D gene uncertain. From germline, CDR1 is MNHNY and CDR2 SVGAGI (reference sequence). V lost 6 bases and J 6 bases, leaving 13 bases between the germline ends. The CDR3 covers 13 residues. CDR3 DNA sequence: TGTGCCAGCAGCCCACCTGGCTGGGATACGCAGTATTTT. It yields the protein CASSPPGWDTQYF.

The rearrangement uses TRBV19 and TRBJ1-6; 10 bases are shared with TRBD1. V was pared by 7 bases and J by 6 bases, with 6 bases of the junction left unmatched. Germline CDR1 reads LNHDA; CDR2 reads SQIVND (reference sequence). The CDR3 consists of 15 residues. The CDR3 reads CASTETGGLNSPLHF. Here the CDR3 DNA reads TGTGCCAGTACAGAGACAGGGGGCCTTAATTCACCCCTCCACTTT.

This clone appeared a few times. The chain uses TRBV6-1 and TRBJ2-3, with 9 nucleotides matching TRBD2. CDR3 size: 15 residues. V was clipped by 1 base and J by 2 bases; unmatched bases: 1. The germline CDR1 and CDR2 sequences are MNHNS and SASEGT. The CDR3: CASSEVAGATDTQYF. The CDR3 bases are TGTGCCAGCAGTGAAGTAGCGGGGGCCACAGATACGCAGTATTTT.

This clone was recorded many times. The J gene is TRBJ2-2, the V gene TRBV19, with D perhaps matching TRBD2 (5 bases). Germline CDR1 and CDR2: LNHDA and SQIVND (reference sequence). V was clipped by 10 bases and J by 5 bases, with 17 bases between them. The CDR3 contains 14 residues. In DNA form, the CDR3 reads TGTGCCACCCTCGAGGGCGCGTGGACCGGGGAGCTGTTTTTT. Its translation is CATLEGAWTGELFF.

The chain couples TRBV30 to TRBJ2-7; 7 bases are a match to TRBD2. This CDR3 has 15 amino acids. V lost 0 bases and J lost 0; bases outside the gene matches: 5. CDR1 is GTSNPN, CDR2 SVGIG, per germline (reference sequence). CDR3 in amino acids: CAWSVKRDPSYEQYF. As DNA, the CDR3 is TGTGCCTGGAGTGTTAAGCGGGACCCCTCCTACGAGCAGTACTTC.

This chain connects TRBV18 to TRBJ2-7; maybe TRBD2 (6 bases). Germline assignment: CDR1 KGHSH and CDR2 LQKENI. The CDR3 has 15 amino acids. Trimming left V 2 bases short and J 1 base short, with 12 bases between. The CDR3 region has the DNA TGTGCCAGCTCACCAAAGGAGGGGTTTTCCTACGAGCAGTACTTC. Its translation is CASSPKEGFSYEQYF.